This record concerns one T cell receptor (beta chain) sequence. Antigen: not known. CDR1 and CDR2 from the germline V gene are MNHEY and SMNVEV (reference sequence). The length of the CDR3 is 16 residues. The ends lost 3 bases at V and 6 bases at J; junction bases unmatched: 9. The data were obtained in a study of regulatory T cells in long-lasting Graves disease. The TCR beta library used iRepertoire HTBI primers with Arm-PCR amplification of CDR3. TCRdb used MiXCR to reprocess the multiplex PCR reads, holding one entry per CDR3 protein. The repertoire holds around 360,000 distinct CDR3 sequences, with 15% to 20% as singletons. Study observations and caveats: Newly diagnosed disease favored TRBV20-1 and TRBJ2-1 over persistent disease.

Time point noted: newly diagnosed GD, antithyroid drugs for less than 3 months. PBMC RNA served as the TCR library source. The same sample was also studied in work on T cells in Graves' hyperthyroidism and ophthalmopathy. That paper adds: The HTBI primer set drove a first-round RT-PCR of the TCR CDR3.

The chain joins TRBV27 to TRBJ2-2; 8 bases match TRBD2. This specimen consisted of peripheral blood mononuclear cells (PBMCs), obtained at new diagnosis, from a patient treated with antithyroid drugs. This receptor was obtained from a woman between 18 and 29 years old with Graves disease. For the CDR3, the DNA is TGTGCCAGCAGTTTTGGAGCGGGAGTACGGTCCGGGGAGCTGTTTTTT. Amino acids: CASSFGAGVRSGELFF.